This entry lists 18 T cell receptor beta chains sequenced from one sample in a study of sequential checkpoint blockade in melanoma (dated by TCRdb to the late 2010s). Libraries were made using the immunoSEQ multiplex PCR assay. The table comes from immuneACCESS by way of TCRdb, which keeps in-frame sequences with V and J called. Part of the clones is missing from these tables; in studies checked, under half for an unresolved V gene and the rest for unknown reasons. The table for this sample lists fewer than 30,000 clones; 83% of them were counted only once. Jointly, the top ten make up about a sixth of the sample. The sample's treatment or condition label, decoded: randomized to nivolumab then ipilimumab (arm A) or the reverse (arm B). Source: CD8+ T cells sorted from blood (inferred from file names), taken from a patient given nivolumab and ipilimumab in sequence. Source of these receptors: a human donor with melanoma.

This chain connects TRBV7-9 to TRBJ1-2; TRBD1 agrees at 7 bases. Unmatched junction bases numbered 11, after V lost 1 base and J lost 6 bases. Per the germline V gene, CDR1 is SEHNR and CDR2 is FQNEAQ (reference sequence). CDR3 size: 16 residues. CDR3 DNA sequence: TGTGCCAGCAGCTTAGGGAGTCCCCGGCAGGGGGATGGCTACACCTTC. Amino acids: CASSLGSPRQGDGYTF.

V and J are TRBV28 and TRBJ1-1; the D gene is possibly TRBD1 (5 bases). In germline, CDR1 is MDHEN, CDR2 SYDVKM. The CDR3 length is 15 residues. V was pared by 5 bases and J by 2 bases, with 15 bases between. The CDR3 nucleotides are TGTGCCAGCAGTCCCCAGTTTCAGGGAAACACTGAAGCTTTCTTT. This codes for CASSPQFQGNTEAFF.

This chain links TRBV7-9 with TRBJ1-2; no clear D gene. Trimming took 3 bases from V and 6 from J, leaving 20 bases between them. This CDR3 region has 16 residues. Looked up from germline, CDR1 is SEHNR and CDR2 is FQNEAQ (reference sequence). The CDR3 protein is CASSLGFGVESDGYTF. As DNA, the CDR3 is TGTGCCAGCAGCTTGGGGTTCGGGGTAGAGAGTGATGGCTACACCTTC.

In this sample, this clone turned up a few times. This chain connects TRBV20-1 to TRBJ2-7, with D hard to call. Germline V CDR1 and CDR2: DFQATT, SNEGSKA (reference sequence). The length of the CDR3 is 11 residues. The germline V and J ends were trimmed by 4 bases and 3 bases, with 7 bases remaining between them. The chain's CDR3 is CSAKFNYEQYF. In nucleotides, the CDR3 is TGCAGTGCTAAATTCAACTACGAGCAGTACTTC.

The rearrangement uses TRBV7-2 and TRBJ2-7; 12 nucleotides match TRBD1. Germline V CDR1 and CDR2: SGHTA, FQGNSA. CDR3 length: 16 amino acids. Trimming at V came to 4 bases and at J to 4 bases, leaving 8 bases not matched to a gene. CDR3 amino acids: CASSSMGQGAFYEQYF. As DNA, the CDR3 is TGTGCCAGCAGCTCTATGGGACAGGGGGCGTTTTACGAGCAGTACTTC. Full variable domain (remainder filled in from reference TRBV7-2 and TRBJ2-7): GAGVSQSPSNKVTEKGKDVELRCDPISGHTALYWYRQSLGQGLEFLIYFQGNSAPDKSGLPSDRFSAERTGGSVSTLTIQRTQQEDSAVYLCASSSMGQGAFYEQYFGPGTRLTVT.

The chain recombines TRBV6-5 with TRBJ1-1; possibly TRBD1 for D (6 bases). V was pared by 2 bases and J by 5 bases, with 9 bases between. Germline assignment: CDR1 MNHEY and CDR2 SVGAGI. The CDR3 has 13 residues. The CDR3 loop reads CASSYTQGTEAFF. In DNA form, the CDR3 reads TGTGCCAGCAGTTACACCCAGGGGACTGAAGCTTTCTTT.

The rearrangement uses TRBV7-6 and TRBJ2-7; 8 bases match TRBD1. Germline V CDR1 and CDR2: SGHVS, FNYEAQ. The V gene end was trimmed by 4 bases and the J gene end by 3 bases; junction bases not matched to a gene: 8. The CDR3 extends over 15 amino acids. CDR3 sequence reads: CASSSRTGRGYEQYF. The CDR3 coding sequence is TGTGCCAGCAGCTCCCGGACAGGGCGGGGCTACGAGCAGTACTTC.

This chain uses TRBV28 with TRBJ1-6; TRBD1 might be the D (5 bases). Germline V gene data show CDR1 as MDHEN and CDR2 as SYDVKM. The CDR3 runs to 13 residues. Trimming cost V 8 bases and J 8 bases, with 13 bases left between them. CDR3 nucleotides: TGTGCCAGCGGGACCCGGGACTATTCACCCCTCCACTTT. Translating gives CASGTRDYSPLHF. The full variable domain, its missing parts supplied by reference TRBV28 and TRBJ1-6, is DVKVTQSSRYLVKRTGEKVFLECVQDMDHENMFWYRQDPGLGLRLIYFSYDVKMKEKGDIPEGYSVSREKKERFSLILESASTNQTSMYLCASGTRDYSPLHFGNGTRLTVT.

The chain carries TRBV6-1 and TRBJ2-3; 7 nucleotides match TRBD2. CDR1 MNHNS and CDR2 SASEGT come from the germline V gene. CDR3 length: 14 amino acids. The V and J ends lost 7 bases and 2 bases, in that order; junction bases with no gene match: 6. CDR3 nucleotides: TGTGCCAGCACACACGGGGGGAACACAGATACGCAGTATTTT. It specifies CASTHGGNTDTQYF.

This clone occurred once. The V and J genes are TRBV7-2 and TRBJ1-5; D ambiguous. The CDR3 totals 11 residues. Germline loops: CDR1 SGHTA, CDR2 FQGNSA. Trimming took off 4 bases at V and 6 bases at J, with 4 bases between the two ends. The CDR3 spells CASSSGQPQHF. In DNA, the CDR3 is TGTGCCAGCAGCTCGGGTCAGCCCCAGCATTTT. Filled out from reference TRBV7-2 and TRBJ1-5, the complete variable domain reads GAGVSQSPSNKVTEKGKDVELRCDPISGHTALYWYRQSLGQGLEFLIYFQGNSAPDKSGLPSDRFSAERTGGSVSTLTIQRTQQEDSAVYLCASSSGQPQHFGDGTRLSIL.

The chain is built from TRBV6-4 and TRBJ1-2; 8 bases are a match to TRBD1. Trimming cost V 2 bases and J 6 bases; bases outside gene matches: 5. The CDR3 has 14 residues. Germline V gene data show CDR1 as MRHNA and CDR2 as SNTAGT. The CDR3 spells CASSDGQGPNGYTF. The CDR3, as DNA: TGTGCCAGCAGTGACGGACAGGGACCGAATGGCTACACCTTC.

The chain links TRBV6-5 to TRBJ2-1, with TRBD1 matching 7 bases. This CDR3 is 14 amino acids long. Germline CDR1 reads MNHEY; CDR2 reads SVGAGI. The trim removed 3 bases at V and 5 bases at J, leaving 4 bases unmatched. Here the CDR3 DNA reads TGTGCCAGCAGTTATCAGACAGGGAACAATGAGCAGTTCTTC. Translated: CASSYQTGNNEQFF.

The chain carries TRBV9 and TRBJ2-7, with D possibly matching TRBD2 (7 bases). Germline CDR1 reads SGDLS; CDR2 reads YYNGEE. V lost 3 bases and J lost 1, with 11 bases in between. CDR3 length equals 14 residues. CDR3 nucleotide sequence: TGTGCCAGCAGCGAGGGGGGGGCTTCCTACGAGCAGTACTTC. Translation gives CASSEGGASYEQYF.

This clone was detected only a few times. This rearrangement joins TRBV7-2 to TRBJ2-7; the D is unclear. The V and J ends lost 8 bases and 4 bases respectively, with 6 bases between them. This CDR3 comprises 10 residues. From germline, CDR1 is SGHTA and CDR2 FQGNSA. CDR3 residues: CASLFYEQYF. Here the CDR3 DNA reads TGTGCCAGCCTTTTTTACGAGCAGTACTTC.

The rearrangement joins TRBV4-3 to TRBJ1-2; D unresolved. Germline assignment: CDR1 LGHNA and CDR2 YSLEER. Between the trimmed V and J ends, which lost 5 bases and 0 bases, there was a span of 13 bases. There are 15 residues in the CDR3. CDR3 sequence (DNA): TGCGCCAGCAGCTCCTCAACGGGAGCTAACTATGGCTACACCTTC. As protein: CASSSSTGANYGYTF.

V usage is TRBV7-8 and J usage is TRBJ1-1, with D perhaps TRBD1 (5 bases). The germline gives CDR1 SGHVS, CDR2 FQNEAQ. V gave up 1 base and J gave up 0 bases, with 6 bases separating them. The CDR3 covers 14 residues. CDR3 in amino acids: CASSLEGMNTEAFF. The CDR3 nucleotides are TGTGCCAGCAGCTTAGAGGGGATGAACACTGAAGCTTTCTTT.

This clone showed up just a few times. The rearrangement joins TRBV19 to TRBJ2-7, with 11 bases aligning to TRBD2. Germline V gene sequence: CDR1 LNHDA, CDR2 SQIVND (reference sequence). This CDR3 contains 17 residues. V trimming: 4 bases; J trimming: 5 bases; junction bases outside the gene matches: 13. CDR3 sequence reads: CASSTSGRLPPGDEQYF. Here the CDR3 DNA reads TGTGCCAGTAGTACTAGCGGGAGGCTGCCTCCGGGGGACGAGCAGTACTTC.

V is TRBV6-4 and J is TRBJ2-3; 8 bases fit TRBD2. The V and J ends lost 0 bases and 6 bases, in that order; junction bases with no gene match: 2. The germline CDR1 and CDR2 sequences are MRHNA and SNTAGT. CDR3 size: 14 residues. CDR3 residues: CASSDSAGGDTQYF. The CDR3 nucleotides are TGTGCCAGCAGTGACTCTGCGGGAGGTGATACGCAGTATTTT.